The clone carrying this TCR beta chain has a handful of counts. Data came from immunoSEQ multiplex PCR; TCRdb stores just in-frame clones and leaves some out. Here the sample spans 150,000 to 200,000 clones, around 89% being singletons. The sample originates from a study of cytomegalovirus exposure and HLA in healthy donors. Study-wide context: The 120 validation repertoires, a later analysis reported, used the same platform as the approximately 730 repertoires from the first cohort.

The germline CDR1 and CDR2 sequences are SGHRS and YFSETQ. There are 13 residues in the CDR3. V lost 0 bases and J lost 4, with 5 bases in between. The V gene is TRBV5-1, the J gene TRBJ2-1; D remains ambiguous. This clonotype was obtained from a man between 18 and 29 years old in good health and CMV-seronegative. Specimen: PBMCs. The CDR3 coding sequence is TGCGCCAGCAGCTTGGGACTTTACAATGAGCAGTTCTTC. Protein sequence: CASSLGLYNEQFF.